This is a list of T cell receptor beta chains from one sample in a study of blood T cell repertoires in COVID-19. Libraries were prepared by immunoSEQ multiplex PCR; TCRdb keeps only in-frame clonotypes and omits some of them. The sample has some 200,000 clones; more than 75% are singletons. Sequenced material: peripheral blood. These receptors all stem from a man older than 75 with acute or convalescent COVID-19. Both conserved end residues are part of each CDR3. A D gene is named only where the DNA matches it firmly. Size is omitted from some rows. Given values are once, few, many or a class for expanded clones.

CDR3nt,CDR3aa,j_gene,d_gene,v_gene,abundance
TGTGCCAGCAGCCAAGAAGTTGGGACAGCCCAAGGAGAAAAACTGTTTTTT,CASSQEVGTAQGEKLFF,TRBJ1-4,TRBD1,TRBV14,-
TGTGCCAGCACAGGAATCGGACCACAAGAGACCCAGTACTTC,CASTGIGPQETQYF,TRBJ2-5,-,TRBV18,once
TGTGCCAGCAGTTCGACATATCCCCGCGAAGAAAAACTGTTTTTT,CASSSTYPREEKLFF,TRBJ1-4,-,TRBV28,-
TGTGCCAGCTCACCATCTAACAGGGGGGACGTTTATGAAGCTTTCTTT,CASSPSNRGDVYEAFF,TRBJ1-1,TRBD1,TRBV18,-
TGTGCCAGCAGCCTTAGACAGGGCCTGAATCAGCCCCAGCATTTT,CASSLRQGLNQPQHF,TRBJ1-5,TRBD1,TRBV6-2/TRBV6-3,once
TGTGCCAGCAGCTTACAGGGTGGGACAGATACGCAGTATTTT,CASSLQGGTDTQYF,TRBJ2-3,-,TRBV7-2,-
TGTGCCTGGAAGGACAAGGGGAATGAAAAACTGTTTTTT,CAWKDKGNEKLFF,TRBJ1-4,-,TRBV30,few
TGTGCCAGCAGCGTAGCGGGTCTGAGCACTGAAGCTTTCTTT,CASSVAGLSTEAFF,TRBJ1-1,-,TRBV9,-
TGTGCCAGCAGCTTAGGGGCGGGAAATTCACCCCTCCACTTT,CASSLGAGNSPLHF,TRBJ1-6,-,TRBV7-6,few
TGTGCCAGCAGCTTCCTCGGACAGGGCTCTGGAAACACCATATATTTT,CASSFLGQGSGNTIYF,TRBJ1-3,TRBD1,TRBV13,-
TGTGCCAGCAGCTTAGGGACAGGGGATGAAAAACTGTTTTTT,CASSLGTGDEKLFF,TRBJ1-4,TRBD1,TRBV11-3,-
TGTGCCAGCAGCTTAAAGCGGGGCGGTGCGGATACGCAGTATTTT,CASSLKRGGADTQYF,TRBJ2-3,TRBD2,TRBV7-2,-
TGTGCCAGCAGTGCCGCGACAGGCCGTGAAAAACTGTTTTTT,CASSAATGREKLFF,TRBJ1-4,-,TRBV2,-
TGTGCCAGCAGCACCCGAACAGGGAGATCCTACGAGCAGTACTTC,CASSTRTGRSYEQYF,TRBJ2-7,-,TRBV9,-
TGTGCCAGCAGCTTAGGTGTCGTCGAGACCCAGTACTTC,CASSLGVVETQYF,TRBJ2-5,-,TRBV7-2,-
TGTGCCACCAGTGAGCCGGGCCGCGGGTTAGAAGCTTTCTTT,CATSEPGRGLEAFF,TRBJ1-1,-,TRBV24-1,-
TGCGCCAGCAGCTTGGGGTGGGGCAGCCAAGAGACCCAGTACTTC,CASSLGWGSQETQYF,TRBJ2-5,-,TRBV5-1,-
TGTGCCAGCAGTTTCCGGGACAGGGTATCCTACGAGCAGTACTTC,CASSFRDRVSYEQYF,TRBJ2-7,TRBD1,TRBV28,-
TGTGCCAGCAGCTTCAGCGGGAGGCCCCATGCGCAGTATTTT,CASSFSGRPHAQYF,TRBJ2-3,TRBD2,TRBV7-2,-
TGTGCCAGCTTTGAGGGGGTGAACACTGAAGCTTTCTTT,CASFEGVNTEAFF,TRBJ1-1,-,TRBV2,-
TGCGCCAGCAGGGACGGGACTAGCGGGAGTCTACAACCAACGAACATTCAGTACTTC,CASRDGTSGSLQPTNIQYF,TRBJ2-4,TRBD2,TRBV5-1,-
TGCGCCAGCAGCTTGGTTCCGGGGGCAACTAATGAAAAACTGTTTTTT,CASSLVPGATNEKLFF,TRBJ1-4,-,TRBV5-1,once
TGTGCCACCAGCAGCCTCGGACAGGTTAACTATGGCTACACCTTC,CATSSLGQVNYGYTF,TRBJ1-2,TRBD1,TRBV15,few
TGCGCCAGCAGCTTTCTAGCGGGAGTCAGTAGTGGAGAGACCCAGTACTTC,CASSFLAGVSSGETQYF,TRBJ2-5,TRBD2,TRBV5-1,-
TGTGCCAGCAGCCCAGGAGGAAACACCGGGGAGCTGTTTTTT,CASSPGGNTGELFF,TRBJ2-2,-,TRBV5-8,few
TGCAGCGTTTTGAATACCGGGGAGACCCAGTACTTC,CSVLNTGETQYF,TRBJ2-5,-,TRBV29-1,once
TGTGCCAGCAGTGAACAAACAGGGCTCTATGGCTACACCTTC,CASSEQTGLYGYTF,TRBJ1-2,-,TRBV2,-
TGTGCCAGCAGCCCTGATAGCGGGAGTTTAACAGATACGCAGTATTTT,CASSPDSGSLTDTQYF,TRBJ2-3,TRBD2,TRBV5-6,-
TGTGCCAGCAGCCGGGGGACAGGGCACACTGAAGCTTTCTTT,CASSRGTGHTEAFF,TRBJ1-1,TRBD1,TRBV7-9,-
TGTGCCAGCAGGAGGGGACTAGGGCCAAACGAGCAGTACTTC,CASRRGLGPNEQYF,TRBJ2-7,TRBD2,TRBV11-1,-
TGCGCCAGCAGCTGGAGCGGAGACTTTAGAGATACGCAGTATTTT,CASSWSGDFRDTQYF,TRBJ2-3,-,TRBV5-1,-
TGTGCCAGCAGCTCAGGGTTGGTGAACACTGAAGCTTTCTTT,CASSSGLVNTEAFF,TRBJ1-1,-,TRBV7-9,-
TGTGCCAGTAGTGAACAGGCGGGACAGGGATCACCCCTCCACTTT,CASSEQAGQGSPLHF,TRBJ1-6,TRBD1,TRBV19,-
TGTGCCGCCCAGGGGTCGTACACCGGGGAGCTGTTTTTT,CAAQGSYTGELFF,TRBJ2-2,-,TRBV19,-
TGTGCCAGCAGCGTGGGACTAGCGGGGGACAATGAGCAGTTCTTC,CASSVGLAGDNEQFF,TRBJ2-1,TRBD2,TRBV2,-
TGCGCCAGCAGCCTGGAGGATTCGTGGGGCTACTACAATGAGCAGTTCTTC,CASSLEDSWGYYNEQFF,TRBJ2-1,-,TRBV5-1,-
TGTGCCAGCAGCACCGGGACAAACTGGGTATACAATGAGCAGTTCTTC,CASSTGTNWVYNEQFF,TRBJ2-1,-,TRBV5-4,-
TGTGCCAGCAGTTTTGGCAGGGGGCCATACAATGAGCAGTTCTTC,CASSFGRGPYNEQFF,TRBJ2-1,TRBD1,TRBV27,-
TGTGCCATCAGTGAATCCGTCTCCTACGAGCAGTACTTC,CAISESVSYEQYF,TRBJ2-7,-,TRBV10-3,-
TGTGCCAGCAGGACACAGGGGGGGGGCACCGGGGAGCTGTTTTTT,CASRTQGGGTGELFF,TRBJ2-2,-,TRBV2,-
TGTGCCAGCAGCTTGTCTCGTAGCTCCTACAATGAGCAGTTCTTC,CASSLSRSSYNEQFF,TRBJ2-1,-,TRBV5-6,-
TGTGCCAGCAGCGTAGTCGGCGGGAGCCACAATGAGCAGTTCTTC,CASSVVGGSHNEQFF,TRBJ2-1,TRBD2,TRBV9,-
TGTGCCAGCAGCGCGGGACAGGGGGATGAAAAACTGTTTTTT,CASSAGQGDEKLFF,TRBJ1-4,TRBD1,TRBV7-9,-
TGTGCCAGCAGCTTAGCCCCAGAGGGCACTGAAGCTTTCTTT,CASSLAPEGTEAFF,TRBJ1-1,-,TRBV11-3,-
TGTGCCAGCAGTTTCGTGGGACTAGCGGGAGTGGAGAACATTCAGTACTTC,CASSFVGLAGVENIQYF,TRBJ2-4,TRBD2,TRBV28,-
TGTGCCAGCAGCGTAGAGGACAGGCGAGGAGGCTACACCTTC,CASSVEDRRGGYTF,TRBJ1-2,TRBD1,TRBV9,-
TGTGCCAGCAGTGACTTACTCAGGGAGACCCAGTACTTC,CASSDLLRETQYF,TRBJ2-5,-,TRBV2,-
TGTGCCAGCTCACCACAAAGGGGTCCAGAAGAGACCCAGTACTTC,CASSPQRGPEETQYF,TRBJ2-5,-,TRBV18,few
TGCGCCAGCAGTCTCCCCAGCGGGAACACTGAAGCTTTCTTT,CASSLPSGNTEAFF,TRBJ1-1,-,TRBV4-1,-
TGTGCCAGCAGCCAAGAAACTGCCGAAATTCAGTACTTC,CASSQETAEIQYF,TRBJ2-4,-,TRBV14,-
TGTGCCAGTAGTCGGGGGACCTCCTTTTACGAAAAACTGTTTTTT,CASSRGTSFYEKLFF,TRBJ1-4,-,TRBV19,-
TGTGCCAGCAGTTACAATATCAGGGTCAACTCCTACAATGAGCAGTTCTTC,CASSYNIRVNSYNEQFF,TRBJ2-1,-,TRBV6-2/TRBV6-3,-
TGTGCCAGCAGCCCCCTGAGCACAGATACGCAGTATTTT,CASSPLSTDTQYF,TRBJ2-3,-,TRBV9,-
TGTGCCAGCAGCCCCTCGCGGTTACACTATGGCTACACCTTC,CASSPSRLHYGYTF,TRBJ1-2,-,TRBV9,-
TGTGCCAGCAGCGTGGACAGGGGAGGTAATTCACCCCTCCACTTT,CASSVDRGGNSPLHF,TRBJ1-6,TRBD1,TRBV9,-
TGTGCCAGCAGCTTGACCCTAGCGGGAAAGGGTTACAATGAGCAGTTCTTC,CASSLTLAGKGYNEQFF,TRBJ2-1,TRBD2,TRBV11-2,-
TGTGCCAGCAGCTTATCACAGTCCTATGAGCAGTTCTTC,CASSLSQSYEQFF,TRBJ2-1,-,TRBV7-9,-
TGTGCCAGCAGCCGTCCCGGGACAGGGTACGGCTACACCTTC,CASSRPGTGYGYTF,TRBJ1-2,TRBD1,TRBV7-2,-
TGTGCCAGCTCATCATCGACAGGGTCGGCCGGGGAGCTGTTTTTT,CASSSSTGSAGELFF,TRBJ2-2,TRBD1,TRBV18,-